These 25 T cell receptor beta chains were all obtained from the same sample, sequenced in a study of cytomegalovirus exposure and HLA in healthy donors. The PCR made use of 60 Vbeta and 13 Jbeta primers. Produced via immunoSEQ multiplex PCR; TCRdb's table is partial and in-frame only. In the table there are about 160,000 clones, 65% to 85% of which are singletons. Sequencing was done on a sample of PBMCs. These TCRs come from a woman aged 18-29 years in good health and CMV-seronegative.

This clone was counted only a few times. CDR3 DNA: TGTGCCAGCAGCCAAGTAAGCGGGACAGGGGTTCGCGAGCAGTACTTC. Amino acids: CASSQVSGTGVREQYF. This sequence joins TRBV7-9 and TRBJ2-7; 10 bases are shared with TRBD1. From germline, CDR1 is SEHNR and CDR2 FQNEAQ (reference sequence). J was trimmed by 6 bases and V by 5 bases; bases with no gene match: 13. The CDR3 loop spans 16 amino acids.

The chain links TRBV6-1 to TRBJ2-7; 12 bases align to TRBD2. Looked up from germline, CDR1 is MNHNS and CDR2 is SASEGT. The V segment lost 4 bases and the J segment 0 bases; nucleotides outside the gene matches: 1. There are 15 residues in the CDR3. CDR3 loop: CASSVTSGGSYEQYF. The CDR3 DNA is TGTGCCAGCAGTGTGACTAGCGGGGGCTCCTACGAGCAGTACTTC.

On this clone itself: One end of the junction is discordant with germline, which a read error may explain. The chain is built from TRBV7-9 and TRBJ2-3, with 9 positions matching TRBD2. Germline CDR1 reads SEHNR; CDR2 reads FQNEAQ (reference sequence). CDR3 length: 14 amino acids. In nucleotides, the CDR3 is TGTGCCAGCAGGTTAGCGGGAGCGGCAGATACGCAGTATTTT. Translated, it gives CASRLAGAADTQYF.

DNA for the CDR3: TGTGCCAGTAGTACCTCCAACCGGGACAGGGGTTCCTACGAGCAGTACTTC. Its protein product is CASSTSNRDRGSYEQYF. The genes are TRBV19 and TRBJ2-7, with 10 bases that match TRBD1. Germline lookup yields CDR1 LNHDA and CDR2 SQIVND (reference sequence). Trimming took 4 bases from V and 1 from J; bases not matched to a gene: 10. The CDR3 loop spans 17 amino acids.

The chain couples TRBV28 to TRBJ2-2; perhaps TRBD1 as D (6 bases). The CDR3 totals 16 residues. CDR1 is MDHEN and CDR2 is SYDVKM in the germline V gene. Between the trimmed V and J ends, which lost 7 bases and 1 base, there was a span of 16 bases. CDR3 bases: TGTGCCAGCAAGGTACCGGGACACGGGAACACCGGGGAGCTGTTTTTT. This encodes CASKVPGHGNTGELFF.

The J gene is TRBJ2-5, the V gene TRBV7-8; 8 bases map to TRBD2. V trimming: 4 bases; J trimming: 5 bases; junction bases outside the gene matches: 12. Per the germline V gene, CDR1 is SGHVS and CDR2 is FQNEAQ. The CDR3 spans 16 residues. CDR3 sequence reads: CASSSTGGGRGETQYF. For the CDR3, the DNA is TGTGCCAGCAGCTCCACCGGGGGGGGGCGGGGGGAGACCCAGTACTTC.

V gene TRBV12-5 combines with J gene TRBJ2-7; the match to TRBD2 covers 11 bases. This CDR3 has 15 residues. From germline, CDR1 is LGHNT and CDR2 FRNRAP. V lost 4 bases and J lost 2; bases outside the gene matches: 4. The CDR3 reads CASGSDSGRAYEQYF. In nucleotides, the CDR3 is TGTGCTAGTGGTTCCGATAGCGGGAGGGCCTACGAGCAGTACTTC.

The rearrangement joins TRBV28 to TRBJ1-2, with 10 bases aligning to TRBD1. This CDR3 has 15 residues. The junction had 9 bases not matched to a gene; V was cut back by 4 bases and J by 7 bases. Germline V gene lookup returns CDR1 MDHEN and CDR2 SYDVKM. CDR3 loop: CASSSLPGQGSGYTF. As DNA, the CDR3 is TGTGCCAGCAGTTCCCTCCCGGGACAGGGGAGTGGCTACACCTTC.

V is TRBV6-5 and J is TRBJ2-1; D uncertain. Trimming pared 2 bases from V and 5 bases from J, leaving 4 bases between. Germline lookup yields CDR1 MNHEY and CDR2 SVGAGI. The CDR3 loop spans 12 amino acids. The DNA of the CDR3 is TGTGCCAGCAGTTACCGTGACAATGAGCAGTTCTTC. Residues: CASSYRDNEQFF.

The J gene is TRBJ1-2, the V gene TRBV6-5; D is possibly TRBD1 (6 bases). The CDR3 totals 13 residues. V lost 5 bases and J lost 2, with 9 bases in between. The germline CDR1 and CDR2 sequences are MNHEY and SVGAGI. The CDR3 nucleotides are TGTGCCAGCAGTAGACAGGAAAACTATGGCTACACCTTC. Translating gives CASSRQENYGYTF.

The rearrangement uses TRBV28 and TRBJ1-2; TRBD1 aligns across 8 bases. Germline V gene lookup returns CDR1 MDHEN and CDR2 SYDVKM. The ends lost 5 bases at V and 6 bases at J; junction bases unmatched: 5. The length of the CDR3 is 13 residues. DNA for the CDR3: TGTGCCAGCAGTCGACAGGGGATGGATGGCTACACCTTC. This encodes CASSRQGMDGYTF.

This clone came up once. The J gene is TRBJ2-3, the V gene TRBV6-6; D perhaps matches TRBD1 (6 bases). The germline V gene has CDR1 MNHNY and CDR2 SVGAGI (reference sequence). V shed 5 bases and J shed 0 bases, with 15 bases lying between them. The CDR3 has 16 residues. In DNA form, the CDR3 reads TGTGCCAGCAGTGCCGTCCGGGACATTAGCACAGATACGCAGTATTTT. Amino acid sequence: CASSAVRDISTDTQYF.

This clone was seen a few times. The chain recombines TRBV19 with TRBJ1-1; tentative D call: TRBD1 (5 bases). The germline V gene encodes CDR1 LNHDA and CDR2 SQIVND (reference sequence). This CDR3 is 16 amino acids long. V was cut by 0 bases and J by 6 bases, with 17 bases left in between. The CDR3 loop is CASSIDAGGYSPEAFF. DNA for the CDR3: TGTGCCAGTAGTATAGATGCGGGGGGTTATAGCCCTGAAGCTTTCTTT.

V usage is TRBV7-3 and J usage is TRBJ2-1; possibly TRBD1 for D (5 bases). The length of the CDR3 is 14 residues. The V gene lost 2 bases and the J gene lost 5 bases, with 10 bases spanning the gap. The germline gives CDR1 SGHTA, CDR2 FQGTGA. CDR3: CASSLQKGDNEQFF. CDR3 DNA: TGTGCCAGCAGCTTACAGAAAGGGGACAATGAGCAGTTCTTC. The full variable domain, with the rest looked up from reference TRBV7-3 and TRBJ2-1, is GAGVSQTPSNKVTEKGKYVELRCDPISGHTALYWYRQSLGQGPEFLIYFQGTGAADDSGLPNDRFFAVRPEGSVSTLKIQRTERGDSAVYLCASSLQKGDNEQFFGPGTRLTVL.

This clone was counted between two and nine times. CDR3 nucleotides: TGTGCCAGCAGCTACACAGGGGGCGGAAACATTCAGTACTTC. Its translation: CASSYTGGGNIQYF. This chain links TRBV7-2 with TRBJ2-4, with 9 bases fitting TRBD1. CDR1 is SGHTA, CDR2 FQGNSA, per germline. Losses at the gene ends were 4 bases for V and 6 bases for J; bases not matched to a gene: 4. The length of the CDR3 is 14 residues.

The V call is TRBV27, the J call TRBJ2-7; 10 bases map to TRBD1. The CDR3 sequence is 16 residues long. The V gene's germline CDR1 is MNHEY and CDR2 SMNVEV (reference sequence). J was trimmed by 3 bases and V by 6 bases; bases with no gene match: 11. CDR3 sequence (DNA): TGTGCCAGCAGCCACTCCCCGGGACAGGGGCTCTACGAGCAGTACTTC. This sequence encodes CASSHSPGQGLYEQYF.

This chain links TRBV28 with TRBJ2-2, with D perhaps matching TRBD2 (5 bases). V was trimmed by 3 bases and J by 4 bases, leaving 12 bases between them. Germline V lookup: CDR1 MDHEN, CDR2 SYDVKM. The CDR3 extends over 15 amino acids. This CDR3 reads CASSFYLGGTGELFF. CDR3 coding DNA: TGTGCCAGCAGTTTCTACCTAGGAGGCACCGGGGAGCTGTTTTTT.

This sequence joins TRBV2 and TRBJ1-3, with 12 bases lining up with TRBD1. The germline CDR1 and CDR2 sequences are SNHLY and FYNNEI. The CDR3 runs 14 residues. V shed 7 bases and J 8 bases; nucleotides not matched to a gene: 6. In DNA, the CDR3 is TGTGCCAGCAAACGGGACAGGGGGCTGGACACCATATATTTT. Its protein is CASKRDRGLDTIYF. The full variable domain, its missing parts supplied by reference TRBV2 and TRBJ1-3, is EPEVTQTPSHQVTQMGQEVILRCVPISNHLYFYWYRQILGQKVEFLVSFYNNEISEKSEIFDDQFSVERPDGSNFTLKIRSTKLEDSAMYFCASKRDRGLDTIYFGEGSWLTVV.

This chain links TRBV5-1 with TRBJ2-3; tentatively, D is TRBD2 (6 bases). This CDR3 is built from 15 residues. Trimming cost V 0 bases and J 3 bases, with 11 bases left between them. Germline V gene lookup returns CDR1 SGHRS and CDR2 YFSETQ. Here the CDR3 DNA reads TGCGCCAGCAGCTTGGCTACGGGAGAGACAGATACGCAGTATTTT. Translated, it gives CASSLATGETDTQYF. The full variable domain, rest sourced from reference TRBV5-1 and TRBJ2-3, is KAGVTQTPRYLIKTRGQQVTLSCSPISGHRSVSWYQQTPGQGLQFLFEYFSETQRNKGNFPGRFSGRQFSNSRSEMNVSTLELGDSALYLCASSLATGETDTQYFGPGTRLTVL.

This clone has just a few counts. The chain uses TRBV28 and TRBJ2-5; D possibly corresponds to TRBD1 (7 bases). Trimming removed 3 bases from V and 2 bases from J, with 10 bases in between. Germline loops: CDR1 MDHEN, CDR2 SYDVKM. The CDR3 is 14 residues long. The CDR3 region is CASSLGGQQETQYF. The CDR3 nucleotides are TGTGCCAGCAGTTTGGGGGGACAGCAAGAGACCCAGTACTTC.

This clone showed up just a few times. J is TRBJ1-4 and V is TRBV25-1; 7 nucleotides match TRBD1. Per the germline V gene, CDR1 is MGHDK and CDR2 is SYGVNS. V lost 3 bases to trimming and J lost 7 bases; unmatched junction nucleotides: 8. This CDR3 is built from 15 residues. The CDR3: CASSDPRGKIEKLFF. The CDR3 region has the DNA TGTGCCAGCAGTGACCCCAGGGGGAAGATTGAAAAACTGTTTTTT.

The chain links TRBV15 to TRBJ2-4; D remains ambiguous. V gave up 2 bases and J gave up 3 bases, with 11 bases separating them. The CDR3 contains 15 residues. Germline-derived CDR1 and CDR2 are LNHNV and YYDKDF (reference sequence). CDR3 DNA sequence: TGTGCCACCAGCAGATATCAGGAAGACAAAAACATTCAGTACTTC. Translated: CATSRYQEDKNIQYF.

This chain connects TRBV6-6 to TRBJ2-2; no firm D call. Germline CDR1 MNHNY, CDR2 SVGAGI (reference sequence). Between the trimmed V and J ends, which lost 0 bases and 0 bases, there was a span of 8 bases. CDR3 length equals 16 residues. The CDR3 bases are TGTGCCAGCAGTTACTCGGCTCCCGCGAACACCGGGGAGCTGTTTTTT. It encodes CASSYSAPANTGELFF.

This chain's CDR3 is CASSLVGHSGANVLTF. CDR3 DNA sequence: TGTGCCAGCAGTTTAGTGGGCCACTCTGGGGCCAACGTCCTGACTTTC. This chain uses TRBV28 with TRBJ2-6; D is unclear. This CDR3 comprises 16 residues. With 2 bases removed from V and 0 bases from J, the gap between germline ends came to 8 bases. Germline CDR1 MDHEN, CDR2 SYDVKM.

The gene calls are TRBV6-1 and TRBJ1-2; unclear D gene. Germline loops: CDR1 MNHNS, CDR2 SASEGT. V lost 3 bases, J lost 4 bases, and 6 bases lay in between. The CDR3 runs 12 residues. In nucleotides, the CDR3 is TGTGCCAGCAGTGAGCGGGCCTATGGCTACACCTTC. Translating gives CASSERAYGYTF.